Shown below are 10 T cell receptor beta chains from a single sample sequenced in a study of vaccination and CD4 T cells after COVID-19. The Oncomine TCR Beta short-read assay sequenced DNA from cultured CD4+ T cells. TCRdb re-called the PCR reads through MiXCR, storing one row per CDR3 protein. The table has about 20,000 distinct CDR3 sequences, around 63% seen once. No antigen has been identified for these receptors. The treatment here: approximately 10-day PBMC culture with coronavirus spike peptide pools or control peptides (ViraFEST assay). The sample was CD4+ T cells from blood, cultured in vitro. The receptor set was obtained from a human donor who had recovered from COVID-19.

V is TRBV11-3 and J is TRBJ2-7; TRBD1 matches 8 bases. After removal of 0 bases from V and 6 bases from J, the junction contained 4 bases not matched to a gene. The CDR3 sequence is 14 residues long. The germline V gene encodes CDR1 SGHNT and CDR2 YENEEA. This CDR3 reads CASSLDHQGAEQYF. The CDR3 nucleotides are TGTGCCAGCAGCTTAGATCACCAGGGGGCCGAGCAGTACTTC.

The chain links TRBV7-2 to TRBJ2-1; 8 bases agree with TRBD1. V was clipped by 7 bases and J by 11 bases; unmatched bases: 7. CDR3 length equals 12 residues. Germline loops: CDR1 SGHTA, CDR2 FQGNSA. CDR3 DNA sequence: TGTGCCAGCAACGGCAGGGGGCGAAAGCAGTTCTTC. It is translated as CASNGRGRKQFF.

V gene TRBV19 combines with J gene TRBJ1-1; D unresolved. The CDR3 is made up of 13 amino acids. Germline assignment: CDR1 LNHDA and CDR2 SQIVND (reference sequence). Deletions cut 6 bases from V and 3 bases from J, with 11 bases between. The CDR3 spells CASSYSGDTEAFF. The DNA of the CDR3 is TGTGCCAGTAGCTACTCAGGAGACACTGAAGCTTTCTTT. Combining the CDR3 with reference TRBV19 and TRBJ1-1 gives the whole variable domain DGGITQSPKYLFRKEGQNVTLSCEQNLNHDAMYWYRQDPGQGLRLIYYSQIVNDFQKGDIAEGYSVSREKKESFPLTVTSAQKNPTAFYLCASSYSGDTEAFFGQGTRLTVV.

The chain couples TRBV6-1 to TRBJ1-3; no reliable D call. V shed 11 bases and J shed 0 bases, with 11 bases lying between them. CDR3 length equals 13 residues. The V gene's germline CDR1 is MNHNS and CDR2 SASEGT. CDR3 sequence (DNA): TGTGCCTCAAGGGCCAGCTCTGGAAACACCATATATTTT. The encoded protein is CASRASSGNTIYF.

The chain joins TRBV7-6 to TRBJ1-1, with D maybe TRBD1 (6 bases). The CDR3 consists of 14 residues. Trimming took off 3 bases at V and 3 bases at J, with 11 bases between the two ends. Germline CDR1 is SGHVS and CDR2 is FNYEAQ. CDR3 amino acids: CASSLEGVDTEAFF. As DNA, the CDR3 is TGTGCCAGCAGCTTGGAGGGGGTCGACACTGAAGCTTTCTTT.

The chain is built from TRBV28 and TRBJ1-1; 9 bases are shared with TRBD1. The CDR3 totals 14 residues. Germline V gene lookup returns CDR1 MDHEN and CDR2 SYDVKM. V gave up 6 bases and J gave up 11 bases; unmatched junction bases: 13. CDR3: CASSISPGQGLAFF. DNA for the CDR3: TGTGCCAGCAGCATATCCCCGGGACAGGGTCTTGCTTTCTTT.

The rearrangement links TRBV7-2 to TRBJ2-2, with D maybe TRBD2 (6 bases). The CDR3 covers 14 residues. The germline CDR1 and CDR2 sequences are SGHTA and FQGNSA. Trimming took off 7 bases at V and 4 bases at J, with 13 bases between the two ends. The DNA of the CDR3 is TGTGCCAGCACCCCGGGGGTGCGCACCGGGGAGCTGTTTTTT. This translates into CASTPGVRTGELFF. The whole variable domain, remainder taken from reference TRBV7-2 and TRBJ2-2, is GAGVSQSPSNKVTEKGKDVELRCDPISGHTALYWYRQSLGQGLEFLIYFQGNSAPDKSGLPSDRFSAERTGGSVSTLTIQRTQQEDSAVYLCASTPGVRTGELFFGEGSRLTVL.

The V gene is TRBV6-1, the J gene TRBJ1-5; 7 bases align to TRBD1. V dropped 4 bases and J dropped 1; count of bases not matched to a gene: 10. Germline assignment: CDR1 MNHNS and CDR2 SASEGT. The CDR3 is made up of 17 amino acids. The CDR3 reads CASSGWERGGSNQPQHF. In DNA form, the CDR3 reads TGTGCCAGCAGTGGATGGGAACGAGGGGGCAGCAATCAGCCCCAGCATTTT.

The chain recombines TRBV25-1 with TRBJ1-1; 7 bases agree with TRBD1. J gave up 3 bases and V 8 bases, and 9 bases lay outside the gene matches. The CDR3 contains 14 residues. CDR1 and CDR2 from the germline V gene are MGHDK and SYGVNS. CDR3 DNA: TGTGCCAGCCGCACACAGGGGACTTACACTGAAGCTTTCTTT. It specifies CASRTQGTYTEAFF.

J is TRBJ1-1 and V is TRBV20-1; 9 nucleotides agree with TRBD1. Looked up from germline, CDR1 is DFQATT and CDR2 is SNEGSKA (reference sequence). With V trimmed by 5 bases and J by 10 bases, 11 bases remained unmatched. The CDR3 totals 13 residues. The CDR3 sequence: CSARPGQGRLAFF. CDR3 nucleotides: TGCAGTGCTCGACCCGGACAGGGGAGATTAGCTTTCTTT.